This record looks at one T cell receptor beta chain sequence and its context. Its antigen remains unknown. This sample stems from a study of cytomegalovirus exposure and HLA in healthy donors. Study findings and constraints: The authors listed around 150 TCR beta chains as cytomegalovirus-associated. Sequences of the TCR beta chain were said to predict the HLA-A and HLA-B alleles of most subjects accurately. In a later analysis, V- and J-gene trimming of beta chains associated with a DCLRE1C missense variant, replicated independently.

Researchers ran the PCR with 60 Vbeta and 13 Jbeta primers. Only in-frame clones appear in the TCRdb table, and some are missing; sequencing was by immunoSEQ multiplex PCR. Of more than 55,000 clones listed, 83% are singletons. This CDR3 contains 16 residues. The V gene lost 4 bases and the J gene lost 0 bases, with 14 bases spanning the gap. The sequence was collected from a human donor in good health. The sequenced material came from PBMCs. This sequence joins TRBV5-3 and TRBJ1-5; possible D gene TRBD1, 6 bases. TRBV5-3 is an open reading frame, and its role is uncertain. The CDR3 DNA follows: TGTGCCAGAAGCCCGGTGGACAGCCTTAGCAATCAGCCCCAGCATTTT. Its protein is CARSPVDSLSNQPQHF.